A single sample gave rise to the 29 T cell receptor beta chains below, sequenced in a study of control samples from healthy donors and cancer patients. Profiling relied on immunoSEQ multiplex PCR, and the TCRdb table lists in-frame clones only, not all of them. The repertoire includes a few hundred thousand clones, 90% of them detected once, and 5.5% to 8% sits in the top ten. Sequencing was carried out using PBMCs. The receptors shown here come from a man aged 40-55 years with head and neck cancer.

This clone has a single count. V is TRBV5-5 and J is TRBJ2-2; a possible D gene is TRBD1 (5 bases). This CDR3 is 14 amino acids long. The V end lost 1 base, the J end lost 4 bases, and 8 bases lay between the germline ends. From germline, CDR1 is SGHKS and CDR2 YYEKEE (reference sequence). Here the CDR3 reads CASSLQGPTGELFF. The CDR3 DNA reads TGTGCCAGCAGCTTGCAGGGTCCCACCGGGGAGCTGTTTTTT.

V is TRBV7-8 and J is TRBJ1-4; unclear D gene. From germline, CDR1 is SGHVS and CDR2 FQNEAQ. V lost 1 base and J 4 bases, leaving 10 bases between the germline ends. There are 15 residues in the CDR3. DNA of the CDR3: TGTGCCAGCAGCTTAGTCGCACAGCTTAATGAAAAACTGTTTTTT. Translating it yields CASSLVAQLNEKLFF.

The chain is built from TRBV6-2 or TRBV6-3 and TRBJ2-3, with 7 bases aligning to TRBD1. CDR1 and CDR2 (germline): MNHEY, SVGEGT. With 0 bases clipped from V and 3 bases from J, the junction kept 9 bases outside the gene matches. CDR3 size: 17 residues. CDR3 region: CASSYSQGVASTDTQYF. The CDR3 nucleotides are TGTGCCAGCAGTTACTCCCAGGGGGTGGCCAGTACAGATACGCAGTATTTT.

The chain links TRBV7-2 to TRBJ2-7; TRBD2 aligns across 12 bases. This CDR3 has 15 residues. Losses at the gene ends were 6 bases for V and 2 bases for J; bases not matched to a gene: 5. CDR1 is SGHTA and CDR2 is FQGNSA in the germline V gene. CDR3: CASSPGLAGTYEQYF. The CDR3 nucleotides read TGTGCCAGCAGTCCAGGACTAGCGGGGACCTACGAGCAGTACTTC.

V usage is TRBV28 and J usage is TRBJ2-1; D perhaps matches TRBD2 (7 bases). Trimming cost V 3 bases and J 2 bases, with 14 bases left between them. Germline V gene data show CDR1 as MDHEN and CDR2 as SYDVKM. CDR3 length: 16 amino acids. The CDR3 loop reads CASSLGGGLPYNEQFF. The DNA for the CDR3 is TGTGCCAGCAGTTTGGGAGGGGGACTACCCTACAATGAGCAGTTCTTC.

The chain uses TRBV2 and TRBJ2-7; 9 bases match TRBD1. The CDR3 is made up of 14 amino acids. V gave up 5 bases and J gave up 4 bases; unmatched junction bases: 6. Germline V gene data show CDR1 as SNHLY and CDR2 as FYNNEI. The CDR3 DNA reads as TGTGCCAGCAGTCCGGGACAGGGAACGTACGAGCAGTACTTC. Translating gives CASSPGQGTYEQYF.

Written as DNA, the CDR3 is TGTGCCAGCAGCTTGGGGGGCCCCGAGCAGTACTTC. This encodes CASSLGGPEQYF. This chain joins TRBV5-6 and TRBJ2-7; D possibly corresponds to TRBD1 (5 bases). V was shortened by 0 bases and J by 6 bases, with 7 bases between the two germline ends. This CDR3 region has 12 residues. In germline, CDR1 is SGHDT, CDR2 YYEEEE.

This rearrangement joins TRBV6-6 to TRBJ1-5, with unresolved D. Germline V gives CDR1 MNHNY, CDR2 SVGAGI (reference sequence). V was shortened by 8 bases and J by 5 bases, with 13 bases between the two germline ends. This CDR3 region has 13 residues. This chain's CDR3 is CASSPTNHQPQHF. The CDR3 bases are TGTGCCAGCTCCCCAACAAACCATCAGCCCCAGCATTTT.

V gene TRBV5-1 combines with J gene TRBJ2-3, with D possibly matching TRBD1 (5 bases). CDR1 SGHRS and CDR2 YFSETQ come from the germline V gene. Trimming removed 0 bases at V and 6 bases at J, with 11 bases between. This CDR3 is 14 amino acids long. CDR3 nucleotide sequence: TGCGCCAGCAGCTTGGTTCAGGGCCGGGATACGCAGTATTTT. Its translation is CASSLVQGRDTQYF.

J is TRBJ2-7 and V is TRBV29-1, with a weak D call TRBD1 (7 bases). Germline values: CDR1 SQVTM, CDR2 ANQGSEA. The CDR3 contains 14 residues. V was trimmed by 7 bases and J by 3 bases, leaving 19 bases between them. CDR3 bases: TGCAGCGCCTGTGGGGGGCAGGGGGTCTACGAGCAGTACTTC. This gives the protein CSACGGQGVYEQYF.

The rearrangement uses TRBV12-3 or TRBV12-4 and TRBJ2-1; D is unresolved. The CDR3 has 12 amino acids. V was cut by 3 bases and J by 3 bases, with 3 bases left in between. The CDR3, as DNA: TGTGCCAGCAGTTTTAGCTACAATGAGCAGTTCTTC. It is translated as CASSFSYNEQFF.

The chain is built from TRBV5-1 and TRBJ1-5; D is perhaps TRBD1 (5 bases). This CDR3 spans 15 amino acids. Trimming shortened V by 0 bases and J by 3 bases, and 10 bases separated the two germline ends. Per germline, CDR1 SGHRS and CDR2 YFSETQ. In DNA, the CDR3 is TGCGCCAGCAGCTTGGACGGGGACTTCAATCAGCCCCAGCATTTT. Its protein is CASSLDGDFNQPQHF. Full variable domain (missing parts from reference TRBV5-1 and TRBJ1-5): KAGVTQTPRYLIKTRGQQVTLSCSPISGHRSVSWYQQTPGQGLQFLFEYFSETQRNKGNFPGRFSGRQFSNSRSEMNVSTLELGDSALYLCASSLDGDFNQPQHFGDGTRLSIL.

This clone was recorded only once. J is TRBJ1-2 and V is TRBV7-9; 12 nucleotides align to TRBD1. Germline CDR1 and CDR2: SEHNR and FQNEAQ (reference sequence). V gave up 5 bases and J gave up 4 bases; unmatched junction bases: 5. The CDR3 covers 15 residues. The CDR3 here is CASSPPGQGAYGYTF. The CDR3 DNA reads as TGTGCCAGCAGCCCACCGGGACAGGGGGCCTATGGCTACACCTTC.

This sequence joins TRBV5-4 and TRBJ2-1; D may be TRBD1 or TRBD2 (7 bases each). Per germline, CDR1 SGHNT and CDR2 YYREEE (reference sequence). Trimming removed 4 bases from V and 3 bases from J, with 20 bases in between. This CDR3 has 17 residues. The CDR3 DNA reads TGTGCCAGCAGCCCTCTGCAGCGGGACAGCCACTACAATGAGCAGTTCTTC. As protein: CASSPLQRDSHYNEQFF.

Details on this clone: The sample has other DNA sequences that encode this CDR3 too. V and J are TRBV12-3 or TRBV12-4 and TRBJ2-1; D uncertain. The CDR3 contains 11 residues. The V gene lost 3 bases and the J gene lost 8 bases, with 5 bases spanning the gap. CDR3 nucleotide sequence: TGTGCCAGCAGTTTGACCCATGAGCAGTTCTTC. It is translated as CASSLTHEQFF.

The rearrangement uses TRBV2 and TRBJ2-7, with 12 bases aligning to TRBD1. The V gene end was trimmed by 10 bases and the J gene end by 3 bases; junction bases not matched to a gene: 22. CDR1 and CDR2 from the germline V gene are SNHLY and FYNNEI. The CDR3 loop spans 19 amino acids. This CDR3 reads CATGVSNGTGGEKGYEQYF. The CDR3 bases are TGTGCCACTGGTGTTTCGAACGGGACAGGGGGCGAGAAAGGCTACGAGCAGTACTTC. The whole variable domain, filled in from reference TRBV2 and TRBJ2-7, reads EPEVTQTPSHQVTQMGQEVILRCVPISNHLYFYWYRQILGQKVEFLVSFYNNEISEKSEIFDDQFSVERPDGSNFTLKIRSTKLEDSAMYFCATGVSNGTGGEKGYEQYFGPGTRLTVT.

The CDR3 region has the DNA TGTGCCAGCAGCCAAGTCGGGGCAGGGGGGGCTTTCTTT. This codes for CASSQVGAGGAFF. The genes are TRBV14 and TRBJ1-1, with 7 bases aligning to TRBD1. Germline assignment: CDR1 SGHDN and CDR2 FVKESK. This CDR3 is built from 13 residues. With 1 base clipped from V and 11 bases from J, the junction kept 7 bases outside the gene matches.

This sequence joins TRBV27 and TRBJ2-7; D assignment may be TRBD1 or TRBD2 (5 bases each). CDR3 length: 17 residues. Trimming removed 4 bases from V and 3 bases from J, with 22 bases in between. CDR1 and CDR2 from the germline V gene are MNHEY and SMNVEV (reference sequence). CDR3 DNA: TGTGCCAGCAGTTCCCAAACGCGGTGGGGGAAGCTCTACGAGCAGTACTTC. Protein product: CASSSQTRWGKLYEQYF.

The chain couples TRBV30 to TRBJ1-3; 7 bases are a match to TRBD1. In germline, CDR1 is GTSNPN, CDR2 SVGIG (reference sequence). V was clipped by 3 bases and J by 4 bases; unmatched bases: 12. The CDR3 totals 16 residues. CDR3 DNA: TGTGCCTGGAGCGAAATGACAGGGTTCTCCGGAAACACCATATATTTT. The encoded protein is CAWSEMTGFSGNTIYF.

The rearrangement uses TRBV7-2 and TRBJ2-7; 10 bases align to TRBD2. This CDR3 has 14 residues. V lost 5 bases to trimming and J lost 5 bases; unmatched junction nucleotides: 6. Germline assignment: CDR1 SGHTA and CDR2 FQGNSA. CDR3 amino acids: CASSPSGRGNEQYF. In DNA, the CDR3 is TGTGCCAGCAGCCCAAGCGGGAGGGGCAACGAGCAGTACTTC.

The count of this clone is one. The chain employs TRBV12-3 or TRBV12-4 and TRBJ2-3; TRBD1 matches at 7 bases. J lost 5 bases, V lost 3 bases, and 2 bases had no gene match. CDR3 length: 13 residues. This chain's CDR3 is CASSFNRGDTQYF. The CDR3 DNA is TGTGCCAGCAGTTTTAACAGGGGAGATACGCAGTATTTT.

This sequence joins TRBV7-3 and TRBJ2-1; 9 bases are a match to TRBD1. There are 15 residues in the CDR3. CDR1 SGHTA and CDR2 FQGTGA come from the germline V gene. V lost 2 bases to trimming and J lost 7 bases; unmatched junction nucleotides: 6. The CDR3 region has the DNA TGTGCCAGCAGCTTAGTACAGGGGGCGCCGAATGAGCAGTTCTTC. This codes for CASSLVQGAPNEQFF.

This chain connects TRBV5-4 to TRBJ1-1; TRBD1 is a possible D gene (5 bases). Germline CDR1 SGHNT, CDR2 YYREEE (reference sequence). With 5 bases removed from V and 0 bases from J, the gap between germline ends came to 14 bases. This CDR3 is 15 amino acids long. Here the CDR3 DNA reads TGTGCCAGCAGTCCTACCGGGGCTTTGAACACTGAAGCTTTCTTT. Protein product: CASSPTGALNTEAFF.

The V call is TRBV6-5, the J call TRBJ1-1; possible D gene TRBD1, 5 bases. The germline V gene encodes CDR1 MNHEY and CDR2 SVGAGI. This CDR3 has 15 amino acids. Trimming took 6 bases from V and 1 from J, leaving 15 bases between them. The DNA of the CDR3 is TGTGCCAGCAGCAACACAGGTCTGAAGAACACTGAAGCTTTCTTT. Its protein is CASSNTGLKNTEAFF.

Points on this clone: The same CDR3 is also encoded by other DNA sequences in this sample. This sequence joins TRBV19 and TRBJ1-5; D gene unclear. The CDR3 is made up of 12 amino acids. Trimming cost V 3 bases and J 6 bases, with 6 bases left between them. The germline gives CDR1 LNHDA, CDR2 SQIVND (reference sequence). CDR3 DNA: TGTGCCAGTAGTATCGCGGGTCAGCCCCAGCATTTT. Protein sequence: CASSIAGQPQHF.

The chain joins TRBV14 to TRBJ2-1; D not certain. The V gene's germline CDR1 is SGHDN and CDR2 FVKESK. V lost 3 bases to trimming and J lost 9 bases, with 12 bases between them. The CDR3 runs to 13 residues. The CDR3 DNA sequence: TGTGCCAGCAGCCAGCCCGCCGTGGGTGAGCAGTTCTTC. Residues: CASSQPAVGEQFF.

This clone was picked up one time. The chain has TRBV30 and TRBJ2-2; no clear D. Trimming removed 2 bases from V and 3 bases from J, with 4 bases in between. This CDR3 has 12 amino acids. Germline lookup yields CDR1 GTSNPN and CDR2 SVGIG (reference sequence). The CDR3 is CAWSFDTGELFF. DNA for the CDR3: TGTGCCTGGAGTTTCGACACCGGGGAGCTGTTTTTT.

This chain uses TRBV6-5 with TRBJ1-6, with 7 bases matching TRBD1. CDR3 length: 15 residues. V gave up 0 bases and J gave up 6 bases; unmatched junction bases: 2. Germline CDR1 and CDR2: MNHEY and SVGAGI. The CDR3 loop is CASSYSGTVNSPLHF. The CDR3 region has the DNA TGTGCCAGCAGTTACTCTGGGACAGTTAATTCACCCCTCCACTTT.

The rearrangement links TRBV11-3 to TRBJ2-3; D remains ambiguous. Per germline, CDR1 SGHNT and CDR2 YENEEA. The CDR3 length is 14 residues. V lost 8 bases and J 3 bases, leaving 15 bases between the germline ends. The CDR3 here is CASSTSLDTDTQYF. In nucleotides, the CDR3 is TGTGCCAGCTCTACATCTCTAGATACAGATACGCAGTATTTT.